The 10 T cell receptor beta chains in this list originate from one sample, sequenced in a study of T cell responses to AZD1222 COVID-19 vaccine. Profiled with immunoSEQ multiplex PCR; TCRdb holds only in-frame clones, not every one. The sample has some 140,000 clones; less than 95% are singletons. This specimen was peripheral blood, taken on day 0 of AZD1222 vaccination. These receptors were collected from an adult in good health.

V usage is TRBV7-8 and J usage is TRBJ1-6; no firm D call. The CDR3 is made up of 18 amino acids. The V gene lost 6 bases and the J gene lost 0 bases, with 18 bases spanning the gap. CDR1 is SGHVS, CDR2 FQNEAQ, per germline. This CDR3 reads CASRSRQAQSSYNSPLHF. The CDR3 DNA follows: TGTGCCAGCAGGAGTCGGCAGGCTCAAAGCTCCTATAATTCACCCCTCCACTTT.

The CDR3 sequence is CASSLGPNQPQHF. CDR3 bases: TGTGCCAGCAGCCTGGGACCGAATCAGCCCCAGCATTTT. This chain uses TRBV9 with TRBJ1-5; a weak D match, TRBD1 (5 bases). The CDR3 extends over 13 amino acids. The V end was cut by 4 bases, the J end by 4 bases, with 9 bases between. Germline V gives CDR1 SGDLS, CDR2 YYNGEE. The whole variable domain, filled in from reference TRBV9 and TRBJ1-5, reads DSGVTQTPKHLITATGQRVTLRCSPRSGDLSVYWYQQSLDQGLQFLIQYYNGEERAKGNILERFSAQQFPDLHSELNLSSLELGDSALYFCASSLGPNQPQHFGDGTRLSIL.

This chain joins TRBV24-1 and TRBJ1-2; D call uncertain. CDR1 and CDR2 (germline): KGHDR, SFDVKD. The V and J ends lost 4 bases and 4 bases respectively, with 9 bases between them. CDR3 length: 13 amino acids. CDR3 DNA: TGTGCCACCAGTGAGGCCGTCTTCTATGGCTACACCTTC. As protein: CATSEAVFYGYTF.

The chain has TRBV9 and TRBJ2-3; possibly TRBD1 or TRBD2 for D (6 bases each). CDR3 size: 15 residues. CDR1 and CDR2 (germline): SGDLS, YYNGEE. The V end was cut by 3 bases, the J end by 2 bases, with 13 bases between. This chain's CDR3 is CASSDGGPITDTQYF. Here the CDR3 DNA reads TGTGCCAGCAGCGACGGGGGCCCAATCACAGATACGCAGTATTTT.

This sequence joins TRBV4-1 and TRBJ2-2; D is uncertain. CDR1 and CDR2 (germline): MGHRA, YSYEKL. The CDR3 extends over 13 amino acids. Trimming took 1 base from V and 6 from J, leaving 6 bases between them. This CDR3 reads CASSQVRAGELFF. Here the CDR3 DNA reads TGCGCCAGCAGCCAAGTTAGGGCCGGGGAGCTGTTTTTT.

CDR3 loop: CASSQDIAGATEAFF. The CDR3 DNA reads TGCGCCAGCAGCCAAGACATAGCAGGGGCCACTGAAGCTTTCTTT. This chain connects TRBV4-1 to TRBJ1-1; maybe TRBD1 (6 bases). There are 15 residues in the CDR3. Trimming shortened V by 0 bases and J by 4 bases, and 12 bases separated the two germline ends. Looked up from germline, CDR1 is MGHRA and CDR2 is YSYEKL.

This clone appeared a single time. The chain is built from TRBV5-1 and TRBJ2-1, with D unclear. This CDR3 comprises 14 residues. Germline V gives CDR1 SGHRS, CDR2 YFSETQ. V lost 1 base, J lost 0 bases, and 5 bases lay in between. The DNA for the CDR3 is TGCGCCAGCAGCTTGATTAGCTCCTACAATGAGCAGTTCTTC. This sequence encodes CASSLISSYNEQFF. Using reference TRBV5-1 and TRBJ2-1 for the parts outside the CDR3, the full variable domain is KAGVTQTPRYLIKTRGQQVTLSCSPISGHRSVSWYQQTPGQGLQFLFEYFSETQRNKGNFPGRFSGRQFSNSRSEMNVSTLELGDSALYLCASSLISSYNEQFFGPGTRLTVL.

The chain carries TRBV4-1 and TRBJ1-1; unclear D gene. The CDR3 runs to 16 residues. Trimming removed 0 bases at V and 1 base at J, with 12 bases between. Germline CDR1 and CDR2: MGHRA and YSYEKL. The chain's CDR3 is CASSQEGNWGNTEAFF. The CDR3 DNA follows: TGCGCCAGCAGCCAAGAGGGGAATTGGGGGAACACTGAAGCTTTCTTT.

The gene calls are TRBV28 and TRBJ1-1; no clear D. Between the trimmed V and J ends, which lost 3 bases and 2 bases, there was a span of 16 bases. CDR1 and CDR2 from the germline V gene are MDHEN and SYDVKM. The CDR3 loop spans 16 amino acids. The CDR3 protein is CASSFYDSKENTEAFF. In DNA, the CDR3 is TGTGCCAGCAGTTTTTACGACTCAAAAGAAAACACTGAAGCTTTCTTT.

The chain has TRBV4-1 and TRBJ2-2; 10 positions match TRBD1. There are 19 residues in the CDR3. V shed 1 base, J shed 7 bases, and the junction held 15 bases outside the gene matches. Per germline, CDR1 MGHRA and CDR2 YSYEKL. The CDR3 spells CASSQVGGFGTGAYGELFF. For the CDR3, the DNA is TGCGCCAGCAGCCAAGTAGGAGGTTTTGGGACAGGGGCGTACGGGGAGCTGTTTTTT.